This T cell receptor (beta chain) was sequenced during a study of blood T cell repertoires in COVID-19. Germline V CDR1 and CDR2: GTSNPN, SVGIG (reference sequence). V lost 7 bases, J lost 2 bases, and 6 bases lay in between. The CDR3 contains 11 residues. Clones were sequenced by immunoSEQ multiplex PCR, and TCRdb holds only the in-frame ones, with some missing. The sample shows approximately 470,000 clones, about 90% of them seen only once. The sample was PBMCs or T cells enriched from blood (not recorded which). V gene TRBV30 combines with J gene TRBJ2-1; D uncertain. The receptor was derived from a woman aged 18-29 years who had recovered from COVID-19. This CDR3 reads CASSTYNEQFF. CDR3 coding DNA: TGTGCCTCCAGTACCTACAATGAGCAGTTCTTC.